The clone carrying this T cell receptor beta chain was seen only a few times. This sample is part of a study of PD-L1 blockade in urothelial cancer. Time point described: pretreatment peripheral blood. Germline V gene sequence: CDR1 SGHRS, CDR2 YFSETQ. There are 16 residues in the CDR3. J lost 3 bases, V lost 4 bases, and 8 bases had no gene match. The assay was immunoSEQ multiplex PCR, and TCRdb's table has in-frame clones only and misses some. The sample shows 50,000 or so clones, approximately 81% of them seen only once. The TCR originated in a man between 65 and 85 years old with urothelial cancer. The genes are TRBV5-1 and TRBJ2-3; TRBD2 aligns across 10 bases. Here the sequenced sample was PBMCs, taken around atezolizumab (anti-PD-L1) treatment. The CDR3 is CASSPRAGGKTDTQYF. The CDR3, as DNA: TGCGCCAGCAGCCCTAGAGCGGGGGGGAAGACAGATACGCAGTATTTT.